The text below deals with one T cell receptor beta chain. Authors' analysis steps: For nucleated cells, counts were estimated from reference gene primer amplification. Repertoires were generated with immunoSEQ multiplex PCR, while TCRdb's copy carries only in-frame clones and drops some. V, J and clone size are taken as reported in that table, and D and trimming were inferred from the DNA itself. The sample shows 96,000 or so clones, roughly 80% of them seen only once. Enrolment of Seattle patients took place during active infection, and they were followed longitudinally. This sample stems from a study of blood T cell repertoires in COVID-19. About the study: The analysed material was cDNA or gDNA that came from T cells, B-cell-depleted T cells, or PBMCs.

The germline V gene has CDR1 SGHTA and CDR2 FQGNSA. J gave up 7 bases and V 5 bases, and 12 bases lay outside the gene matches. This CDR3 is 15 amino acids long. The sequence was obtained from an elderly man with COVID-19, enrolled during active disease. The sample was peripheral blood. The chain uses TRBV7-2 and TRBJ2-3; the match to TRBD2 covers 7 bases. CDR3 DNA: TGTGCCAGCAGCCGTCTTAGGGCGGGGGTAAATACGCAGTATTTT. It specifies CASSRLRAGVNTQYF.